A selection of T cell receptor beta chains follows, all from one sample in a study of identical twins. TCRdb itself ran the 5' RACE reads through MiXCR, one entry per CDR3 protein. The table records about 920,000 distinct CDR3 sequences, approximately 13% of them present only once. The same data also contributed to another study, on yellow fever vaccine responses in identical twins.

Sequenced: PBMCs. Receptor source: a woman aged 18 to 35 in good health. The CDR3 runs from the conserved cysteine through the conserved F or W. Each record gives: D gene, clone size, J gene, V gene, CDR3 protein, CDR3 DNA. The D gene is left open where the match is weak. Expanded clones get a size class; other rows say once, few or many, or leave the size out.

D gene: .
clone size: .
J gene: TRBJ2-7
V gene: TRBV3-1
CDR3 protein: CASSQGFAYEQYF
CDR3 DNA: TGTGCCAGCAGCCAAGGCTTCGCCTACGAGCAGTACTTC

D gene: TRBD1
clone size: few
J gene: TRBJ1-1
V gene: TRBV7-9
CDR3 protein: CASSSRTGMNTEAFF
CDR3 DNA: TGTGCCAGCAGCTCCAGGACAGGGATGAACACTGAAGCTTTCTTT

D gene: .
clone size: few
J gene: TRBJ2-1
V gene: TRBV2
CDR3 protein: CASSGADEQFF
CDR3 DNA: TGTGCCAGCAGTGGGGCGGATGAGCAGTTCTTC

D gene: .
clone size: .
J gene: TRBJ2-1
V gene: TRBV19
CDR3 protein: CASSNTYYNEQFF
CDR3 DNA: TGTGCCAGTAGTAACACGTACTACAATGAGCAGTTCTTC

D gene: .
clone size: .
J gene: TRBJ2-3
V gene: TRBV7-3
CDR3 protein: CASSLTAVNTDTQYF
CDR3 DNA: TGTGCCAGCAGCTTAACGGCGGTCAACACAGATACGCAGTATTTT

D gene: TRBD2
clone size: few
J gene: TRBJ2-5
V gene: TRBV11-2
CDR3 protein: CASSLVRLAGGQETQYF
CDR3 DNA: TGTGCCAGCAGCTTAGTGAGACTAGCGGGAGGACAAGAGACCCAGTACTTC

D gene: .
clone size: .
J gene: TRBJ2-7
V gene: TRBV18
CDR3 protein: CASSPQGTLNEQYF
CDR3 DNA: TGTGCCAGCTCACCACAGGGGACCCTGAACGAGCAGTACTTC

D gene: .
clone size: .
J gene: TRBJ1-2
V gene: TRBV5-1
CDR3 protein: CASSPGSELANYGYTF
CDR3 DNA: TGCGCCAGCAGTCCCGGGTCGGAGCTTGCTAACTATGGCTACACCTTC

D gene: .
clone size: few
J gene: TRBJ2-3
V gene: TRBV10-3
CDR3 protein: CAISESEVDTQYF
CDR3 DNA: TGTGCCATCAGTGAGTCGGAGGTAGATACGCAGTATTTT

D gene: .
clone size: few
J gene: TRBJ2-2
V gene: TRBV6-1
CDR3 protein: CASKGGSPIRFGELFF
CDR3 DNA: TGTGCCAGCAAAGGGGGGTCCCCGATCCGGTTCGGGGAGCTGTTTTTT

D gene: .
clone size: few
J gene: TRBJ2-2
V gene: TRBV5-5
CDR3 protein: CASSLRPQDTGELFF
CDR3 DNA: TGTGCCAGCAGCTTGCGGCCGCAGGACACCGGGGAGCTGTTTTTT

D gene: .
clone size: .
J gene: TRBJ1-1
V gene: TRBV5-1
CDR3 protein: CASSLGGSENTEAFF
CDR3 DNA: TGCGCCAGCAGCTTGGGTGGGTCTGAGAACACTGAAGCTTTCTTT

D gene: .
clone size: many
J gene: TRBJ2-2
V gene: TRBV4-1
CDR3 protein: CASSQDPPSLTGELFF
CDR3 DNA: TGCGCCAGCAGCCAAGATCCCCCCTCGCTTACCGGGGAGCTGTTTTTT

D gene: TRBD1
clone size: .
J gene: TRBJ1-6
V gene: TRBV20-1
CDR3 protein: CSAGGTGNNSPLHF
CDR3 DNA: TGCAGTGCTGGCGGGACAGGGAATAATTCACCCCTCCACTTT

D gene: .
clone size: .
J gene: TRBJ1-1
V gene: TRBV19
CDR3 protein: CASRSPMNTEAFF
CDR3 DNA: TGTGCCAGTAGAAGCCCCATGAACACTGAAGCTTTCTTT

D gene: .
clone size: many
J gene: TRBJ2-2
V gene: TRBV9
CDR3 protein: CASSVGWNTGELFF
CDR3 DNA: TGTGCCAGCAGCGTAGGTTGGAACACCGGGGAGCTGTTTTTT

D gene: .
clone size: .
J gene: TRBJ2-2
V gene: TRBV15
CDR3 protein: CATSFGSGTGELFF
CDR3 DNA: TGTGCCACCAGCTTTGGGTCAGGGACCGGGGAGCTGTTTTTT

D gene: .
clone size: .
J gene: TRBJ1-2
V gene: TRBV24-1
CDR3 protein: CATSQGAVYGYTF
CDR3 DNA: TGTGCCACCAGTCAAGGGGCAGTCTATGGCTACACCTTC

D gene: .
clone size: .
J gene: TRBJ2-2
V gene: TRBV10-3
CDR3 protein: CAISNPSSANTGELFF
CDR3 DNA: TGTGCCATCAGCAACCCCTCTAGCGCGAACACCGGGGAGCTGTTTTTT

D gene: .
clone size: .
J gene: TRBJ2-1
V gene: TRBV6-5
CDR3 protein: CASSYLDSTYNEQFF
CDR3 DNA: TGTGCCAGCAGTTACCTGGACTCAACCTACAATGAGCAGTTCTTC

D gene: .
clone size: .
J gene: TRBJ2-2
V gene: TRBV24-1
CDR3 protein: CATSGGRLDTGELFF
CDR3 DNA: TGTGCCACCAGTGGGGGGAGGTTAGACACCGGGGAGCTGTTTTTT